This is a list of T cell receptor beta chains from one sample in a study of shared clonotypes between healthy human individuals. Clones were sequenced by immunoSEQ multiplex PCR, and TCRdb holds only the in-frame ones, with some missing. The table records about 2.1 million clones, approximately 94% of them present only once. What was sequenced was naive CD8+ T cells from PBMCs. These receptors were collected from a man in his late teens or twenties in good health. Some clones in this sample may be carry-over from other donors' samples. CDR3s include the opening cysteine and the closing phenylalanine or tryptophan. The D gene is left open where the match is weak. Some rows have no size entry. The others give once, few or many, or a class for an expanded clone.

j_gene	abundance	d_gene	v_gene	CDR3nt	CDR3aa
TRBJ2-3	-	TRBD2	TRBV9	TGTGCCAGCAGCGTCTGGGACTACGGGGGATCAGATACGCAGTATTTT	CASSVWDYGGSDTQYF
TRBJ2-1	-	-	TRBV28	TGTGCCAGCATAACTGGCGGGATGAATGAGCAGTTCTTC	CASITGGMNEQFF
TRBJ2-1	-	TRBD1	TRBV29-1	TGCAGCGTCTCCGAGACAGGGGGCCTGGGGGCCTACAATGAGCAGTTCTTC	CSVSETGGLGAYNEQFF
TRBJ2-7	-	-	TRBV7-9	TGTGCCAGCAGCCCGCGGGGAAACGAGCAGTACTTC	CASSPRGNEQYF
TRBJ2-7	-	TRBD2	TRBV7-2	TGTGCCAGCAGCTCCCACCCGGGACTAGCGGCCTACGAGCAGTACTTC	CASSSHPGLAAYEQYF
TRBJ1-3	-	-	TRBV6-5	TGTGCCAGCAGTTACTCGACCAGTGGAAACACCATATATTTT	CASSYSTSGNTIYF
TRBJ2-6	-	-	TRBV29-1	TGCAGCGTTAGGCCCTCCCCCTCTGGGGCCAACGTCCTGACTTTC	CSVRPSPSGANVLTF
TRBJ1-1	-	-	TRBV6-5	TGTGCCAGCAGTTACTCGACTTCGGGGGAGAACACTGAAGCTTTCTTT	CASSYSTSGENTEAFF
TRBJ2-7	-	-	TRBV5-5	TGTGCCAGCAGCTTGATCTGGGCCGGGTACGAGCAGTACTTC	CASSLIWAGYEQYF
TRBJ2-7	-	-	TRBV28	TGTGCCAGCAGGGCAGGGCACATCAGCAGGCAGTACTTC	CASRAGHISRQYF
TRBJ2-2	-	-	TRBV5-6	TGTGCCAGCAGTTCTGCCACCGGGGAGCTGTTTTTT	CASSSATGELFF
TRBJ1-1	-	-	TRBV10-3	TGTGCCATCAGTGAGTTGAATTGGTCTATCGGACAGAACACTGAAGCTTTCTTT	CAISELNWSIGQNTEAFF
TRBJ2-1	once	TRBD1	TRBV27	TGTGCCAGCAGTTTCCGGGACAGGGGGCTCAGTGAGCAGTTCTTC	CASSFRDRGLSEQFF
TRBJ2-2	-	-	TRBV6-1	TGTGCCAGCAGTGAAGCCCACAGTTCCACCGGGGAGCTGTTTTTT	CASSEAHSSTGELFF
TRBJ2-5	-	-	TRBV5-1	TGCGCCAGCAGAAGGGGTCCCGGACAAGAGACCCAGTACTTC	CASRRGPGQETQYF
TRBJ1-2	-	-	TRBV19	TGTGCCAGTAGTAGTCCCAGGACCCTCTATGGCTACACCTTC	CASSSPRTLYGYTF
TRBJ2-7	-	-	TRBV9	TGTGCCAGCAGCCCGAGCGGAAGGGGGGCCTCCGAGCAGTACTTC	CASSPSGRGASEQYF
TRBJ2-3	-	-	TRBV7-9	TGTGCCAGCAGTCAATCCGGGAGCGGCCCGTCAGATACGCAGTATTTT	CASSQSGSGPSDTQYF
TRBJ2-2	-	-	TRBV27	TGTGCCAGCAGTTTGAGGGGGAGGGCCGGGGAGCTGTTTTTT	CASSLRGRAGELFF
TRBJ2-5	-	-	TRBV13	TGTGCCAGCAGCTTAGGTAACAGACAAGAGACCCAGTACTTC	CASSLGNRQETQYF
TRBJ2-7	-	-	TRBV7-9	TGTGCCAGCAGCACACTAGTCTCCTACGAGCAGTACTTC	CASSTLVSYEQYF
TRBJ2-7	-	-	TRBV27	TGTGCCAGCAGTTTATCACATGGGACTCTTGACTACGAGCAGTACTTC	CASSLSHGTLDYEQYF
TRBJ2-1	-	-	TRBV7-9	TGTGCCAGCAGCTTGTTAGCAAGCTCCTACAATGAGCAGTTCTTC	CASSLLASSYNEQFF
TRBJ1-5	-	TRBD1	TRBV11-3	TGTGCCAGCAGCTCCCTCCGGGACAGGGGCCCCACCTGTCGAAATCAGCCCCAGCATTTT	CASSSLRDRGPTCRNQPQHF
TRBJ1-5	-	-	TRBV27	TGTGCCAGCAGTTCCCGACTGGGGGCGGGTCAGCCCCAGCATTTT	CASSSRLGAGQPQHF
TRBJ1-1	-	-	TRBV28	TGTGCCAGCAGGCTTCAGCGACAGAACACTGAAGCTTTCTTT	CASRLQRQNTEAFF
TRBJ2-7	once	-	TRBV7-6	TGTGCCAGCAGCGCTGGAAGAACCTACGAGCAGTACTTC	CASSAGRTYEQYF
TRBJ1-3	-	-	TRBV14	TGTGCCAGCAGCCAAGGCTTCGATCCTGGAAACACCATATATTTT	CASSQGFDPGNTIYF
TRBJ2-1	-	-	TRBV19	TGTGCCAGTAGAGGATCCTTTTTCAATGAGCAGTTCTTC	CASRGSFFNEQFF
TRBJ2-4	-	TRBD2	TRBV11-2	TGTGCCAGCAGTTTAGAAGTACTAGCGGGAGTGGGGAACATTCAGTACTTC	CASSLEVLAGVGNIQYF
TRBJ1-1	-	-	TRBV4-1	TGCGCCAGCAGCCAACCCGGGACCATGAACACTGAAGCTTTCTTT	CASSQPGTMNTEAFF
TRBJ2-1	-	-	TRBV30	TGTGCCTGGAGTTCAGGGATCGGTGTCAATGAGCAGTTCTTC	CAWSSGIGVNEQFF
TRBJ2-2	-	-	TRBV11-2	TGTGCCAGCAGCCTGTGGGCTAGTGCAAACGGGGAGCTGTTTTTT	CASSLWASANGELFF
TRBJ2-7	-	-	TRBV27	TGTGCCAGCAGTGGGTGGGGGCCCCAGACCTACGAGCAGTACTTC	CASSGWGPQTYEQYF
TRBJ2-7	-	-	TRBV27	TGTGCCAGCAGTTTATCCGGACAGACCTACGAGCAGTACTTC	CASSLSGQTYEQYF
TRBJ1-1	-	TRBD1	TRBV27	TGTGCCAGCAGTCCAACCGGGACAGCGAACACTGAAGCTTTCTTT	CASSPTGTANTEAFF
TRBJ1-1	-	TRBD1	TRBV7-9	TGTGCCAGCAGCGCTAAGACAGGGGGGTTTCAGGAAGCTTTCTTT	CASSAKTGGFQEAFF
TRBJ2-7	-	-	TRBV11-2	TGTGCCAGCAGCCCATACCACTACAGGAGCTCCTACGAGCAGTACTTC	CASSPYHYRSSYEQYF
TRBJ2-1	once	-	TRBV25-1	TGTGCCAGCAGCAGCTATGGGGGGGCAGGTGAGCAGTTCTTC	CASSSYGGAGEQFF
TRBJ2-7	-	-	TRBV7-6	TGTGCCAGCAGCTTAGCGGCAGCCACCTCCAACGAGCAGTACTTC	CASSLAAATSNEQYF